Below are 17 T cell receptor beta chains sequenced from a single sample in a study of T cell responses to AZD1222 COVID-19 vaccine. Assay used: immunoSEQ multiplex PCR; TCRdb lists only in-frame clones, some missing. The table records 150,000 to 200,000 clones, 90% to 95% of them present only once. Sequences were derived from peripheral blood, sampled 28 days after the second AZD1222 dose. These receptor sequences come from an adult who received the AZD1222 COVID-19 vaccine.

This clone was seen more than once but under ten times. The gene calls are TRBV19 and TRBJ1-5; D is unclear. The CDR3 is 14 amino acids. CDR1 is LNHDA and CDR2 is SQIVND in the germline V gene (reference sequence). The ends were cut back, 3 bases at V and 7 bases at J, with 13 bases in the middle. In DNA form, the CDR3 reads TGTGCCAGTAGTATCGAAGGGTTCGTGCAGCCCCAGCATTTT. It specifies CASSIEGFVQPQHF.

The chain employs TRBV12-5 and TRBJ2-7; TRBD1 agrees at 7 bases. The V and J ends lost 1 base and 11 bases, in that order; junction bases with no gene match: 5. The CDR3 loop spans 12 amino acids. Germline values: CDR1 LGHNT, CDR2 FRNRAP. CDR3 protein: CASGLDTGTEYF. CDR3 sequence (DNA): TGTGCTAGTGGTTTGGATACCGGGACAGAGTACTTC.

The rearrangement uses TRBV29-1 and TRBJ1-2; TRBD1 matches at 7 bases. V gave up 1 base and J gave up 6 bases; unmatched junction bases: 8. This CDR3 has 14 residues. In germline, CDR1 is SQVTM, CDR2 ANQGSEA. DNA of the CDR3: TGCAGCGTTGAAGGCGCAGGGGGTGGCGATGGCTACACCTTC. This translates into CSVEGAGGGDGYTF.

V is TRBV9 and J is TRBJ1-4, with 9 bases fitting TRBD1. This CDR3 is 16 amino acids long. With V trimmed by 3 bases and J by 4 bases, 7 bases remained unmatched. Germline V gene sequence: CDR1 SGDLS, CDR2 YYNGEE. The CDR3 DNA is TGTGCCAGCAGCGCAGCAACAGGGGGCCTTAATGAAAAACTGTTTTTT. Its translation is CASSAATGGLNEKLFF.

This sequence joins TRBV12-3 or TRBV12-4 and TRBJ2-3; 8 positions match TRBD1. The CDR3 has 13 amino acids. V was pared by 4 bases and J by 6 bases, with 3 bases of the junction left unmatched. This CDR3 reads CASSSRGQDTQYF. The CDR3 bases are TGTGCCAGCAGTTCCAGGGGGCAGGATACGCAGTATTTT.

This clone showed up just once. The chain carries TRBV10-3 and TRBJ1-3; D might be TRBD1 (5 bases). The CDR3 totals 15 residues. Deletions cut 5 bases from V and 0 bases from J, with 11 bases between. Looked up from germline, CDR1 is ENHRY and CDR2 is SYGVKD. CDR3 coding DNA: TGTGCCATCAGTAAAAGGGGAATCTCTGGAAACACCATATATTTT. As protein: CAISKRGISGNTIYF.

This chain uses TRBV5-1 with TRBJ1-2; D possibly corresponds to TRBD1 (5 bases). The CDR3 spans 14 residues. CDR1 and CDR2 from the germline V gene are SGHRS and YFSETQ. V lost 1 base, J lost 2 bases, and 9 bases lay in between. The CDR3 is CASSLSDRNYGYTF. The CDR3 coding sequence is TGCGCCAGCAGCTTGAGCGACAGAAACTATGGCTACACCTTC.

The V call is TRBV20-1, the J call TRBJ1-2, with TRBD1 matching 7 bases. CDR1 is DFQATT, CDR2 SNEGSKA, per germline (reference sequence). Trimming removed 6 bases from V and 8 bases from J; junction bases left unmatched: 6. The CDR3 runs to 11 residues. The CDR3 sequence is CSATGTEGYTF. The DNA of the CDR3 is TGCAGTGCAACCGGGACAGAAGGCTACACCTTC.

The chain links TRBV10-3 to TRBJ1-2, with 8 nucleotides matching TRBD1. The germline CDR1 and CDR2 sequences are ENHRY and SYGVKD. Trimming at V came to 3 bases and at J to 4 bases, leaving 7 bases not matched to a gene. This CDR3 spans 15 amino acids. The CDR3 sequence is CAISENRGETYGYTF. The CDR3, as DNA: TGTGCCATCAGTGAAAACAGGGGGGAGACCTATGGCTACACCTTC.

The genes are TRBV30 and TRBJ2-5; 7 nucleotides line up with TRBD2. Germline V gene data show CDR1 as GTSNPN and CDR2 as SVGIG (reference sequence). The CDR3 is 12 amino acids. The V and J ends lost 4 bases and 5 bases, in that order; junction bases with no gene match: 4. CDR3 sequence (DNA): TGTGCCTGGACGGGAGGAGGTGAGACCCAGTACTTC. This gives the protein CAWTGGGETQYF.

The chain carries TRBV19 and TRBJ1-3; TRBD1 is a possible D gene (6 bases). Germline lookup yields CDR1 LNHDA and CDR2 SQIVND (reference sequence). This CDR3 region has 20 residues. Trimming removed 5 bases from V and 0 bases from J, with 26 bases in between. This chain's CDR3 is CASSSRGHPTNNYSGNTIYF. The CDR3 DNA follows: TGTGCCAGTAGTTCCCGGGGACACCCTACAAATAACTACTCTGGAAACACCATATATTTT.

The chain recombines TRBV2 with TRBJ2-2; 10 nucleotides line up with TRBD1. The CDR3 is 15 residues long. The V gene's germline CDR1 is SNHLY and CDR2 FYNNEI. The junction had 1 base not matched to a gene; V was cut back by 2 bases and J by 4 bases. CDR3 in DNA: TGTGCCAGCAGTGAACGGGACAGGGGCACCGGGGAGCTGTTTTTT. Its protein is CASSERDRGTGELFF.

The V call is TRBV5-1, the J call TRBJ2-1, with 15 bases lining up with TRBD2. The CDR3 length is 16 residues. Trimming removed 3 bases from V and 4 bases from J; junction bases left unmatched: 2. Germline V gene lookup returns CDR1 SGHRS and CDR2 YFSETQ. The CDR3 DNA sequence: TGCGCCAGCAGCTGGGGACTAGCGGGGGGTTACAATGAGCAGTTCTTC. Amino acids: CASSWGLAGGYNEQFF.

This sequence joins TRBV19 and TRBJ1-5, with 7 bases matching TRBD1. V lost 3 bases and J lost 3; bases outside the gene matches: 8. The germline CDR1 and CDR2 sequences are LNHDA and SQIVND (reference sequence). This CDR3 spans 16 amino acids. CDR3: CASSILWDSSNQPQHF. The CDR3 DNA reads as TGTGCCAGTAGTATCCTCTGGGACAGTTCCAATCAGCCCCAGCATTTT.

This chain links TRBV27 with TRBJ2-2; TRBD2 might be the D (5 bases). The CDR3 has 16 residues. V was pared by 0 bases and J by 1 base, with 9 bases between. The V gene's germline CDR1 is MNHEY and CDR2 SMNVEV (reference sequence). CDR3 sequence: CASSLSPSLNTGELFF. DNA for the CDR3: TGTGCCAGCAGTTTATCCCCTAGCCTGAACACCGGGGAGCTGTTTTTT.

The chain links TRBV11-2 to TRBJ2-1; 8 nucleotides match TRBD1. CDR1 SGHAT and CDR2 FQNNGV come from the germline V gene. This CDR3 region has 15 residues. The V and J ends lost 1 base and 8 bases, in that order; junction bases with no gene match: 7. The DNA for the CDR3 is TGTGCCAGCAGCTTAGGACAGGGGCCTGGGTATGAGCAGTTCTTC. Translating gives CASSLGQGPGYEQFF.

The CDR3 sequence is CASSQVGRSRYGYTF. As DNA, the CDR3 is TGCGCCAGCAGCCAAGTCGGGAGGTCCCGGTATGGCTACACCTTC. The chain carries TRBV4-1 and TRBJ1-2; D is unresolved. The CDR3 is 15 residues long. Germline-derived CDR1 and CDR2 are MGHRA and YSYEKL. V lost 1 base and J 5 bases, leaving 14 bases between the germline ends.